Listed here are 28 T cell receptor beta chains from one sample, sequenced in a study of T-cell reconstitution after alpha-beta-depleted transplantation in children. Preparation of the TCRbeta library involved a method that used unique molecular identifiers. TCRdb re-derived calls from the PCR reads in MiXCR, one entry per CDR3 protein. The data show fewer than 90,000 distinct CDR3 sequences, about 7% seen once. Source: PBMCs from the stem cell graft donor, taken from the stem cell graft. Receptor source: a human donor who donated a stem cell graft to a child with acute lymphoblastic leukemia.

This clonotype was seen ten or more times. The gene calls are TRBV12-3 or TRBV12-4 and TRBJ1-2; 8 bases are a match to TRBD1. The J segment lost 2 bases and the V segment lost 6 bases, leaving 2 bases of the junction unmatched. The CDR3 covers 13 residues. CDR3 in DNA: TGTGCCAGCAGGAGACAGGGGAACTATGGCTACACCTTC. Its protein is CASRRQGNYGYTF.

This clonotype was recorded at least ten times. This chain joins TRBV4-1 and TRBJ2-5; D is unresolved. Looked up from germline, CDR1 is MGHRA and CDR2 is YSYEKL. V was trimmed by 10 bases and J by 3 bases, leaving 15 bases between them. The CDR3 loop spans 13 amino acids. CDR3 nucleotide sequence: TGCGCCACCGCGGACCGGGTAGAAGAGACCCAGTACTTC. Protein: CATADRVEETQYF.

This clonotype was found many times. V is TRBV20-1 and J is TRBJ2-1; D possibly corresponds to TRBD2 (6 bases). The germline V gene has CDR1 DFQATT and CDR2 SNEGSKA (reference sequence). The V and J ends lost 4 bases and 6 bases respectively, with 16 bases between them. This CDR3 region has 14 residues. In DNA form, the CDR3 reads TGCAGTGCTACTCCGGGACTGCTTTTCAATGAGCAGTTCTTC. This sequence encodes CSATPGLLFNEQFF.

This clonotype was counted many times. This sequence joins TRBV27 and TRBJ1-6; D call uncertain. V shed 5 bases and J shed 0 bases, with 11 bases lying between them. The V gene's germline CDR1 is MNHEY and CDR2 SMNVEV (reference sequence). The CDR3 sequence is 16 residues long. The CDR3: CASSPGLSSYNSPLHF. The CDR3, as DNA: TGTGCCAGCAGTCCAGGCCTAAGCTCCTATAATTCACCCCTCCACTTT.

This clonotype has at least ten counts. V usage is TRBV2 and J usage is TRBJ2-7; 9 nucleotides align to TRBD1. CDR1 is SNHLY and CDR2 is FYNNEI in the germline V gene. V shed 3 bases and J 2 bases; nucleotides not matched to a gene: 5. There are 15 residues in the CDR3. CDR3 nucleotide sequence: TGTGCCAGCAGTGACCAGGACAGGGGTCCCTACGAGCAGTACTTC. Protein: CASSDQDRGPYEQYF.

There are many counts of this clonotype. The V gene is TRBV11-2, the J gene TRBJ2-5, with D perhaps given as TRBD1 or TRBD2 (5 bases each). The CDR3 is made up of 13 amino acids. Between the trimmed V and J ends, which lost 6 bases and 2 bases, there was a span of 10 bases. From germline, CDR1 is SGHAT and CDR2 FQNNGV. The chain's CDR3 is CASSRDLQETQYF. The CDR3 nucleotides read TGTGCCAGCAGTCGGGACCTTCAAGAGACCCAGTACTTC. Drawing the rest from reference TRBV11-2 and TRBJ2-5, the complete variable domain is EAGVAQSPRYKIIEKRQSVAFWCNPISGHATLYWYQQILGQGPKLLIQFQNNGVVDDSQLPKDRFSAERLKGVDSTLKIQPAKLEDSAVYLCASSRDLQETQYFGPGTRLLVL.

This clonotype was counted many times. V and J are TRBV5-1 and TRBJ2-2, with 9 bases lining up with TRBD1. The CDR3 has 16 residues. CDR1 SGHRS and CDR2 YFSETQ come from the germline V gene. The V gene end was trimmed by 4 bases and the J gene end by 2 bases; junction bases not matched to a gene: 6. DNA of the CDR3: TGCGCCAGCAGCCCACCGGGACAGGGCAACACCGGGGAGCTGTTTTTT. It encodes CASSPPGQGNTGELFF.

As concerns this clonotype: Germline and junction disagree at one end, which may indicate a read error. This rearrangement joins TRBV7-7 to TRBJ2-7; D gene ambiguous. The CDR3 sequence is 12 residues long. CDR1 and CDR2 from the germline V gene are SSHAT and FNYEAQ (reference sequence). The CDR3 DNA sequence: TGTGCTAGCAGCCCCACGGGTACGGTGCAGTACTTC. Amino acids: CASSPTGTVQYF.

The rearrangement joins TRBV6-1 to TRBJ2-1; maybe TRBD1 (5 bases). The V end lost 5 bases, the J end lost 0 bases, and 14 bases lay between the germline ends. Germline CDR1 MNHNS, CDR2 SASEGT. The CDR3 extends over 16 amino acids. The CDR3 sequence is CASSPRDKPSYNEQFF. The CDR3 DNA is TGTGCCAGCAGTCCCAGGGATAAACCCTCCTACAATGAGCAGTTCTTC.

The sample holds a few counts of this clonotype. The chain recombines TRBV7-2 with TRBJ2-7; D not resolved. Germline assignment: CDR1 SGHTA and CDR2 FQGNSA. V was cut by 2 bases and J by 4 bases, with 15 bases left in between. This CDR3 has 15 amino acids. CDR3 sequence reads: CASSLSTVARYEQYF. The CDR3 DNA reads TGTGCCAGCAGCTTATCTACGGTAGCTAGATACGAGCAGTACTTC.

In its sample, this clonotype was seen many times. This chain joins TRBV6-1 and TRBJ2-2; 8 nucleotides agree with TRBD1. With 6 bases clipped from V and 1 base from J, the junction kept 4 bases outside the gene matches. This CDR3 is 15 amino acids long. The germline V gene encodes CDR1 MNHNS and CDR2 SASEGT. CDR3 bases: TGTGCCAGCAGCGTAGGGACAGGGAACACCGGGGAGCTGTTTTTT. Its protein is CASSVGTGNTGELFF.

This clonotype was counted many times. The V call is TRBV5-1, the J call TRBJ2-1, with D tentatively TRBD1 (6 bases). Germline V gene data show CDR1 as SGHRS and CDR2 as YFSETQ. Trimming took off 2 bases at V and 5 bases at J, with 11 bases between the two ends. This CDR3 spans 14 amino acids. The CDR3 nucleotides are TGCGCCAGCAGCTTCAGGGGCAAGGACAATGAGCAGTTCTTC. Translation: CASSFRGKDNEQFF. The entire variable domain, with the rest obtained from reference TRBV5-1 and TRBJ2-1, is as follows: KAGVTQTPRYLIKTRGQQVTLSCSPISGHRSVSWYQQTPGQGLQFLFEYFSETQRNKGNFPGRFSGRQFSNSRSEMNVSTLELGDSALYLCASSFRGKDNEQFFGPGTRLTVL.

In this sample, this clonotype turned up many times. This rearrangement joins TRBV7-2 to TRBJ1-2, with 7 positions matching TRBD1. Germline trimming cut 5 bases from V and 8 bases from J; bases unmatched to any gene: 14. This CDR3 spans 15 amino acids. CDR1 and CDR2 (germline): SGHTA, FQGNSA. CDR3 in amino acids: CASSVRFGTDNGYTF. The DNA of the CDR3 is TGTGCCAGCAGCGTACGATTCGGGACAGATAACGGCTACACCTTC.

The table lists this clonotype with many counts. The chain recombines TRBV29-1 with TRBJ1-1; D might be TRBD1 (5 bases). V dropped 0 bases and J dropped 5 bases, with 13 bases sitting between them. The length of the CDR3 is 14 residues. Germline V gene sequence: CDR1 SQVTM, CDR2 ANQGSEA. CDR3: CSVEDAVGGTEAFF. The CDR3 DNA follows: TGCAGCGTTGAAGATGCGGTGGGGGGGACTGAAGCTTTCTTT.

In its sample, this clonotype was seen a few times. CDR3 DNA: TGTGCCAGCAGTTACTCGAGAGGCCGCCGCTCTGGGGCCAACGTCCTGACTTTC. Its protein is CASSYSRGRRSGANVLTF. The V call is TRBV6-5, the J call TRBJ2-6; no definite D call. Trimming took 0 bases from V and 0 from J, leaving 12 bases between them. The CDR3 is 18 residues long. Germline assignment: CDR1 MNHEY and CDR2 SVGAGI.

This clonotype was seen ten or more times. For the CDR3, the DNA is TGCGCCAGCAGCTCCCTGGGAGCCTACGAGCAGTACTTC. Translation: CASSSLGAYEQYF. The rearrangement links TRBV5-1 to TRBJ2-7; maybe TRBD2 (5 bases). With 3 bases removed from V and 2 bases from J, the gap between germline ends came to 9 bases. The CDR3 sequence is 13 residues long. Germline V gene lookup returns CDR1 SGHRS and CDR2 YFSETQ.

The gene calls are TRBV9 and TRBJ2-5; TRBD2 matches at 11 bases. This CDR3 spans 15 amino acids. The V gene's germline CDR1 is SGDLS and CDR2 YYNGEE. The V segment lost 2 bases and the J segment 5 bases; nucleotides outside the gene matches: 5. The chain's CDR3 is CASSVSGGALETQYF. The DNA of the CDR3 is TGTGCCAGCAGCGTTAGCGGGGGGGCCCTCGAGACCCAGTACTTC.

This chain uses TRBV29-1 with TRBJ2-3; 7 bases match TRBD1. Looked up from germline, CDR1 is SQVTM and CDR2 is ANQGSEA. V shed 8 bases and J 4 bases; nucleotides not matched to a gene: 6. The CDR3 contains 12 residues. For the CDR3, the DNA is TGCAGCTTCAACACAGGGGCAGATACGCAGTATTTT. Translation: CSFNTGADTQYF.

There are many counts of this clonotype. The chain has TRBV5-4 and TRBJ2-1; tentatively, D is TRBD2 (5 bases). Trimming took off 2 bases at V and 0 bases at J, with 9 bases between the two ends. Germline-derived CDR1 and CDR2 are SGHNT and YYREEE (reference sequence). CDR3 size: 15 residues. CDR3 nucleotides: TGTGCCAGCAGCTTAGGCGGAGGCTCCTACAATGAGCAGTTCTTC. Protein sequence: CASSLGGGSYNEQFF.

This clonotype was detected only a few times. The V and J genes are TRBV20-1 and TRBJ1-5; D is undetermined. The V gene's germline CDR1 is DFQATT and CDR2 SNEGSKA (reference sequence). The V gene lost 6 bases and the J gene lost 3 bases, with 18 bases spanning the gap. CDR3 length equals 15 residues. CDR3 protein: CSANRVPLDNQPQHF. The CDR3 nucleotides read TGCAGTGCGAATAGGGTACCCTTAGACAATCAGCCCCAGCATTTT.

This clonotype has only a few counts. The chain couples TRBV7-8 to TRBJ2-1; 8 bases map to TRBD1. The CDR3 length is 14 residues. Trimming at V came to 4 bases and at J to 10 bases, leaving 9 bases not matched to a gene. CDR1 and CDR2 (germline): SGHVS, FQNEAQ. The CDR3 spells CASSSVDRGAEQFF. The CDR3 nucleotides are TGTGCCAGCAGCTCCGTCGACAGGGGTGCGGAGCAGTTCTTC.

The rearrangement joins TRBV19 to TRBJ1-2, with D possibly being TRBD1 (5 bases). CDR3 length equals 15 residues. Trimming cost V 6 bases and J 0 bases, with 14 bases left between them. Germline CDR1 is LNHDA and CDR2 is SQIVND (reference sequence). The CDR3 region is CASSSSTVPNYGYTF. Written as DNA, the CDR3 is TGTGCCAGTAGCTCCTCGACAGTCCCTAACTATGGCTACACCTTC.

This clonotype was observed many times. The chain couples TRBV7-2 to TRBJ2-3; no clear D. Germline-derived CDR1 and CDR2 are SGHTA and FQGNSA. Trimming stripped 2 bases from V and 8 bases from J, with 8 bases between. The CDR3 consists of 12 residues. CDR3 bases: TGTGCCAGCAGCTTAAAGTCCGGTACGCAGTATTTT. This gives the protein CASSLKSGTQYF.

This clonotype was detected only a few times. The CDR3 DNA follows: TGTGCCACCACCGGCGGGGCCGGGACTAGCGGTCCCTACGAGCAGTACTTC. This gives the protein CATTGGAGTSGPYEQYF. This chain uses TRBV27 with TRBJ2-7; TRBD2 agrees at 11 bases. The CDR3 runs to 17 residues. CDR1 is MNHEY, CDR2 SMNVEV, per germline (reference sequence). Trimming cost V 10 bases and J 2 bases; bases outside gene matches: 16.

This clonotype was picked up a small number of times. The chain joins TRBV18 to TRBJ2-1; D remains ambiguous. CDR3 length: 13 amino acids. Germline CDR1 reads KGHSH; CDR2 reads LQKENI. Trimming cost V 3 bases and J 3 bases, with 6 bases left between them. CDR3 nucleotides: TGTGCCAGCTCACCCTATAACTACAATGAGCAGTTCTTC. Amino acids: CASSPYNYNEQFF.

This clonotype was seen a few times. The chain has TRBV15 and TRBJ2-5; D gene uncertain. The CDR3 spans 12 residues. The ends were cut back, 0 bases at V and 5 bases at J, with 4 bases in the middle. The germline V gene encodes CDR1 LNHNV and CDR2 YYDKDF (reference sequence). The CDR3 nucleotides read TGTGCCACCAGCAGAGATAAGGAGACCCAGTACTTC. Its translation: CATSRDKETQYF.

This clonotype appeared many times. The CDR3 nucleotides read TGTGCCAGCAAGGGGTCCCAGGCGTATACGCAGTATTTT. This encodes CASKGSQAYTQYF. The V gene is TRBV7-2, the J gene TRBJ2-3, with a possible D match to TRBD1 (5 bases). Germline CDR1 and CDR2: SGHTA and FQGNSA. There are 13 residues in the CDR3. The V end was cut by 7 bases, the J end by 7 bases, with 15 bases between.

The sample holds many counts of this clonotype. The chain couples TRBV7-2 to TRBJ2-7; D gene uncertain. Germline V gene data show CDR1 as SGHTA and CDR2 as FQGNSA. The CDR3 spans 15 residues. The germline V and J ends were trimmed by 1 base and 6 bases, with 16 bases remaining between them. CDR3 DNA sequence: TGTGCCAGCAGCTTAGAAGGGATGGGAACCTTCGAGCAGTACTTC. Its translation is CASSLEGMGTFEQYF.